In this sample, the clone carrying this T cell receptor beta chain turned up a few times. Its antigen is not known. This record comes from a study of T-cell reconstitution after alpha-beta-depleted transplantation in children. This sample's TCRbeta library carried unique molecular identifier barcodes. TCRdb passed the PCR reads through MiXCR, listing each CDR3 protein once. The sample has about 980,000 distinct CDR3 sequences, about 26% seen once; the top ten hold about 28%. Findings and caveats of the study: Several patients had high TCRbeta diversity at day 60; it came from surviving recipient T cells and thymic progenitors. In patients about two months after transplant, alpha-beta T cells reportedly arose from several hundred expanded graft clones. When one year had passed after transplant, most T-cell counts and diversity came from newly produced T cells.

The CDR3 length is 18 residues. The J segment lost 4 bases and the V segment lost 3 bases, leaving 11 bases of the junction unmatched. In germline, CDR1 is SGHRS, CDR2 YFSETQ. This chain uses TRBV5-1 with TRBJ2-6; TRBD1 matches 9 bases. This receptor was taken from a boy younger than two who had a stem cell transplant for SCID, so the T cells may come from the graft donor. Sample: PBMCs, mostly from graft donor cells, taken 360 days after TCRalphabeta/CD19-depleted stem cell transplant. The CDR3 nucleotides are TGCGCCAGCAGCTCTAGGACAGGGGCGGCCCGGGGGGCCAACGTCCTGACTTTC. Translated, it gives CASSSRTGAARGANVLTF.